Below, 21 T cell receptor beta chains from the same sample are listed, as sequenced in a study of cytomegalovirus exposure and HLA in healthy donors. Primers for the PCR totalled 60 Vbeta and 13 Jbeta. This table comes from immunoSEQ multiplex PCR, and its TCRdb copy is limited to in-frame clones, with some not included. Among 95,000 to 100,000 clones listed, 76% were seen once. Material: PBMCs. These receptor sequences come from a man aged 40-49 years in good health and CMV-seronegative.

The sample holds one count of this clone. V and J are TRBV4-3 and TRBJ1-4; 9 bases map to TRBD1. Trimming at V came to 0 bases and at J to 5 bases, leaving 7 bases not matched to a gene. Germline V CDR1 and CDR2: LGHNA, YSLEER. There are 17 residues in the CDR3. CDR3 sequence: CASSQDYGTGWNEKLFF. In DNA form, the CDR3 reads TGCGCCAGCAGCCAAGATTACGGGACAGGGTGGAATGAAAAACTGTTTTTT.

V usage is TRBV5-4 and J usage is TRBJ1-2, with 8 bases aligning to TRBD1. The CDR3 has 16 amino acids. Germline V gives CDR1 SGHNT, CDR2 YYREEE (reference sequence). Trimming took 4 bases from V and 7 from J; bases not matched to a gene: 15. The CDR3 coding sequence is TGTGCCAGCAGCCCACCCGGGACAGGACTCTTAATTGGCTACACCTTC. It specifies CASSPPGTGLLIGYTF.

The rearrangement links TRBV2 to TRBJ2-5; 10 bases fit TRBD2. In germline, CDR1 is SNHLY, CDR2 FYNNEI. The CDR3 loop spans 15 amino acids. Losses at the gene ends were 4 bases for V and 1 base for J; bases not matched to a gene: 3. The CDR3 loop is CASSGSSGGQETQYF. For the CDR3, the DNA is TGTGCCAGCAGTGGGTCTAGCGGGGGCCAAGAGACCCAGTACTTC.

The chain couples TRBV5-1 to TRBJ1-1; D is possibly TRBD1 (6 bases). Trimming shortened V by 7 bases and J by 7 bases, and 23 bases separated the two germline ends. Looked up from germline, CDR1 is SGHRS and CDR2 is YFSETQ. This CDR3 is built from 15 residues. The CDR3 loop reads CASQPGHPGPVEAFF. The CDR3, as DNA: TGCGCCAGCCAACCGGGACACCCGGGGCCGGTTGAAGCTTTCTTT.

The chain carries TRBV5-1 and TRBJ1-5; D unclear. Germline values: CDR1 SGHRS, CDR2 YFSETQ. V gave up 4 bases and J gave up 4 bases, with 12 bases separating them. The CDR3 is made up of 14 amino acids. Written as DNA, the CDR3 is TGCGCCAGCAGCGTTGAAAGCCCTAATCAGCCCCAGCATTTT. Translation gives CASSVESPNQPQHF.

The chain employs TRBV7-9 and TRBJ2-5, with TRBD1 identical over 8 bases. The CDR3 extends over 14 amino acids. After removal of 3 bases from V and 1 base from J, the junction contained 1 base not matched to a gene. Germline values: CDR1 SEHNR, CDR2 FQNEAQ (reference sequence). The CDR3 DNA is TGTGCCAGCAGCTTCGGGACAGGCCAAGAGACCCAGTACTTC. It is translated as CASSFGTGQETQYF.

The J gene is TRBJ1-2, the V gene TRBV7-9; perhaps TRBD1 as D (5 bases). The germline V and J ends were trimmed by 5 bases and 4 bases, with 11 bases remaining between them. This CDR3 is 13 amino acids long. Per the germline V gene, CDR1 is SEHNR and CDR2 is FQNEAQ (reference sequence). The CDR3 sequence is CASSSQGTYGYTF. CDR3 nucleotides: TGTGCCAGCAGCAGTCAGGGCACCTATGGCTACACCTTC.

The chain is built from TRBV7-2 and TRBJ2-5; TRBD2 agrees at 7 bases. Germline values: CDR1 SGHTA, CDR2 FQGNSA. J gave up 5 bases and V 5 bases, and 14 bases lay outside the gene matches. The CDR3 spans 16 residues. CDR3 nucleotides: TGTGCCAGCAGCCCCGGGGGGTCTCTCTCCGGGGAGACCCAGTACTTC. Amino acids: CASSPGGSLSGETQYF.

This clone was seen a few times. V gene TRBV7-9 combines with J gene TRBJ2-3; possible D gene TRBD2, 5 bases. V was shortened by 5 bases and J by 0 bases, with 15 bases between the two germline ends. The V gene's germline CDR1 is SEHNR and CDR2 FQNEAQ (reference sequence). The CDR3 runs 16 residues. As DNA, the CDR3 is TGTGCCAGCAGCCCCCGGGAAGCGGCTAGCACAGATACGCAGTATTTT. Encoded protein: CASSPREAASTDTQYF.

The CDR3 sequence is CASSPTGGKKLFF. Written as DNA, the CDR3 is TGTGCCAGCAGCCCAACAGGGGGCAAAAAACTGTTTTTT. This sequence joins TRBV7-9 and TRBJ1-4; 9 nucleotides align to TRBD1. Trimming at V came to 5 bases and at J to 9 bases, leaving 4 bases not matched to a gene. CDR3 length: 13 residues. The germline gives CDR1 SEHNR, CDR2 FQNEAQ (reference sequence).

The J gene is TRBJ1-5, the V gene TRBV6-5; tentatively, D is TRBD1 (5 bases). Germline CDR1 is MNHEY and CDR2 is SVGAGI. The CDR3 extends over 13 amino acids. Trimming pared 2 bases from V and 7 bases from J, leaving 9 bases between. The CDR3 coding sequence is TGTGCCAGCAGTTACAGTTCAGGGCAGCCCCAGCATTTT. The encoded protein is CASSYSSGQPQHF.

CDR3 DNA sequence: TGTGCCAGCAGCCCTGGGCTAAACTATGGCTACACCTTC. It codes for CASSPGLNYGYTF. The chain has TRBV14 and TRBJ1-2; no clear D gene. V shed 4 bases and J shed 2 bases, with 8 bases lying between them. The CDR3 spans 13 residues. Germline CDR1 reads SGHDN; CDR2 reads FVKESK.

The rearrangement joins TRBV28 to TRBJ1-2, with unresolved D. The CDR3 has 13 residues. V was shortened by 8 bases and J by 7 bases, with 17 bases between the two germline ends. Per germline, CDR1 MDHEN and CDR2 SYDVKM. CDR3 residues: CASSFGRAAGYTF. CDR3 coding DNA: TGTGCCAGCTCATTTGGGAGGGCTGCTGGCTACACCTTC.

This clone was seen just once. This chain uses TRBV18 with TRBJ1-2, with TRBD1 matching over 9 bases. Trimming removed 2 bases from V and 10 bases from J; junction bases left unmatched: 8. The germline V gene has CDR1 KGHSH and CDR2 LQKENI. This CDR3 comprises 14 residues. CDR3 nucleotides: TGTGCCAGCTCACCATTAGGACAGGGGAAGGACTACACCTTC. It translates to CASSPLGQGKDYTF.

The chain has TRBV15 and TRBJ2-3, with TRBD2 identical over 11 bases. Per the germline V gene, CDR1 is LNHNV and CDR2 is YYDKDF (reference sequence). The CDR3 runs to 13 residues. V shed 8 bases and J 4 bases; nucleotides not matched to a gene: 2. CDR3 bases: TGTGCCACCCTACTAGCGGGGGCAGATACGCAGTATTTT. It encodes CATLLAGADTQYF. Combining the CDR3 with reference TRBV15 and TRBJ2-3 gives the whole variable domain DAMVIQNPRYQVTQFGKPVTLSCSQTLNHNVMYWYQQKSSQAPKLLFHYYDKDFNNEADTPDNFQSRRPNTSFCFLDIRSPGLGDTAMYLCATLLAGADTQYFGPGTRLTVL.

The genes are TRBV19 and TRBJ2-1; 13 bases match TRBD2. Germline V gene lookup returns CDR1 LNHDA and CDR2 SQIVND (reference sequence). V lost 5 bases, J lost 15 bases, and 7 bases stayed unmatched. The length of the CDR3 is 13 residues. The CDR3 reads CASSLGTSGDPFF. The CDR3 region has the DNA TGTGCCAGTAGTCTAGGGACTAGCGGGGATCCGTTCTTC.

This clone was found once. This sequence joins TRBV11-2 and TRBJ2-1, with TRBD1 matching over 10 bases. The CDR3 is made up of 17 amino acids. Germline loops: CDR1 SGHAT, CDR2 FQNNGV. Trimming cost V 0 bases and J 8 bases; bases outside gene matches: 10. The CDR3 region has the DNA TGTGCCAGCAGCTTAGAAGGGCCGGGACAGGGGAAGGATGAGCAGTTCTTC. Encoded protein: CASSLEGPGQGKDEQFF. The whole variable domain, filled in from reference TRBV11-2 and TRBJ2-1, reads EAGVAQSPRYKIIEKRQSVAFWCNPISGHATLYWYQQILGQGPKLLIQFQNNGVVDDSQLPKDRFSAERLKGVDSTLKIQPAKLEDSAVYLCASSLEGPGQGKDEQFFGPGTRLTVL.

The V gene is TRBV29-1, the J gene TRBJ2-7; 10 nucleotides align to TRBD2. Germline V gene data show CDR1 as SQVTM and CDR2 as ANQGSEA. The CDR3 spans 14 residues. Trimming cost V 4 bases and J 1 base; bases outside gene matches: 4. This chain's CDR3 is CSVATSGVSYEQYF. DNA for the CDR3: TGCAGCGTTGCAACTAGCGGGGTTTCCTACGAGCAGTACTTC.

The chain is built from TRBV7-7 and TRBJ1-1; no firm D call. V was pared by 2 bases and J by 1 base, with 5 bases between. Germline V gives CDR1 SSHAT, CDR2 FNYEAQ (reference sequence). CDR3 length equals 13 residues. Written as DNA, the CDR3 is TGTGCCAGCAGCTTAAGACAGAACACTGAAGCTTTCTTT. Translated: CASSLRQNTEAFF.

The V and J genes are TRBV27 and TRBJ1-2; 10 nucleotides line up with TRBD1. The CDR3 loop spans 16 amino acids. Trimming cost V 1 base and J 3 bases; bases outside gene matches: 5. Germline CDR1 is MNHEY and CDR2 is SMNVEV (reference sequence). Here the CDR3 reads CASSLYGTGVDYGYTF. DNA of the CDR3: TGTGCCAGCAGTTTATATGGGACAGGGGTGGACTATGGCTACACCTTC.

CDR3: CASSFPEGAETEAFF. Here the CDR3 DNA reads TGTGCCAGCAGCTTCCCAGAAGGGGCGGAGACTGAAGCTTTCTTT. The rearrangement links TRBV5-4 to TRBJ1-1; the D gene is possibly TRBD1 (5 bases). The CDR3 has 15 amino acids. CDR1 is SGHNT and CDR2 is YYREEE in the germline V gene (reference sequence). V was pared by 2 bases and J by 5 bases, with 16 bases between. Supplemented by reference TRBV5-4 and TRBJ1-1, the full variable domain reads ETGVTQSPTHLIKTRGQQVTLRCSSQSGHNTVSWYQQALGQGPQFIFQYYREEENGRGNFPPRFSGLQFPNYSSELNVNALELDDSALYLCASSFPEGAETEAFFGQGTRLTVV.